Included here is one TCR beta chain sequence, with context. Its antigen is currently unknown. Looked up from germline, CDR1 is MNHNS and CDR2 is SASEGT. The CDR3 loop spans 14 amino acids. The V and J ends lost 3 bases and 3 bases, in that order; junction bases with no gene match: 2. Sequencing used immunoSEQ multiplex PCR; TCRdb keeps in-frame clones, though not all of them. The sample holds some 120,000 clones, approximately 86% seen once. The data stem from a study of T cell responses to AZD1222 COVID-19 vaccine. Whole-study findings and limits: The repertoires were collected only after the peak T cell response. The study found vaccine-associated CD4 TCRs spanning spike, dominant at 160-218 and 743-854.

This receptor was taken from an adult in good health. The specimen comprised peripheral blood, sampled on day 0 of AZD1222 vaccination. The V gene is TRBV6-1, the J gene TRBJ2-1; the match to TRBD2 covers 7 bases. CDR3 sequence reads: CASSDASGYNEQFF. CDR3 DNA: TGTGCCAGCAGTGATGCTAGCGGCTACAATGAGCAGTTCTTC.